This T cell receptor beta chain was recorded in a study of blood T cell repertoires in COVID-19. Across the study: Material from acute and convalescent COVID-19 was sourced from the United States, Italy and Spain. Sample material is recorded as cDNA or gDNA derived from T cells, B-cell-depleted T cells, or PBMCs.

In the original processing: Scientists estimated how many nucleated cells there were by amplifying reference gene primers. Clones were read by immunoSEQ multiplex PCR, and TCRdb kept only the in-frame ones, dropping some. V and J calls and clone size are those listed in that table; D and trimming were worked out from the DNA. Here the sample spans fewer than 350,000 clones, around four fifths being singletons. This clone was seen a handful of times. The junction had 3 bases not matched to a gene; V was cut back by 6 bases and J by 5 bases. The CDR3 is 13 amino acids. This chain uses TRBV12-3 or TRBV12-4 with TRBJ1-5, with 8 bases that match TRBD1. This receptor was obtained from a woman aged 50 to 65 with active or convalescent COVID-19. Sequencing was done on a sample of peripheral blood. The CDR3 sequence is CASRVQGDQPQHF. The CDR3 DNA reads TGTGCCAGCAGGGTACAGGGGGATCAGCCCCAGCATTTT.